A single sample is the source of the 21 T cell receptor beta chains below, sequenced in a study of T cell responses to AZD1222 COVID-19 vaccine. Produced via immunoSEQ multiplex PCR; TCRdb's table is partial and in-frame only. The sample yields about 140,000 clones, approximately 90% seen once. The specimen comprised peripheral blood, sampled on day 0 of AZD1222 vaccination. The receptor source for this set is an adult in good health.

This clone was detected only once. The V call is TRBV5-8, the J call TRBJ1-1; D gene unclear. This CDR3 has 18 residues. Trimming took off 0 bases at V and 1 base at J, with 19 bases between the two ends. Per the germline V gene, CDR1 is SGHTS and CDR2 is YDEGEE. CDR3 sequence reads: CASSLGFRHPRRNTEAFF. CDR3 in DNA: TGTGCCAGCAGCTTGGGATTTAGACACCCCCGAAGGAACACTGAAGCTTTCTTT.

This clone has just one count. The chain is built from TRBV6-5 and TRBJ2-7; weak D call: TRBD1 (5 bases). Deletions cut 6 bases from V and 1 base from J, with 10 bases between. The CDR3 runs to 13 residues. Looked up from germline, CDR1 is MNHEY and CDR2 is SVGAGI. CDR3 region: CASSSSGSYEQYF. CDR3 nucleotide sequence: TGTGCCAGCAGCTCCTCAGGGTCCTACGAGCAGTACTTC.

CDR3 bases: TGCGCCAGCAGCTTCGAGTTGGGGACAGGAAACACCATATATTTT. Translating gives CASSFELGTGNTIYF. This rearrangement joins TRBV5-1 to TRBJ1-3, with a possible D match to TRBD1 (6 bases). This CDR3 has 15 residues. Trimming took off 2 bases at V and 4 bases at J, with 13 bases between the two ends. Germline CDR1 reads SGHRS; CDR2 reads YFSETQ.

The chain couples TRBV6-1 to TRBJ1-6; 7 nucleotides agree with TRBD1. The germline V gene has CDR1 MNHNS and CDR2 SASEGT. V lost 1 base to trimming and J lost 3 bases; unmatched junction nucleotides: 3. The CDR3 totals 16 residues. CDR3 nucleotide sequence: TGTGCCAGCAGTGAAGTCGGGGACAGCTATAATTCACCCCTCCACTTT. Translation gives CASSEVGDSYNSPLHF.

The genes are TRBV5-1 and TRBJ1-1; TRBD1 matches 8 bases. Looked up from germline, CDR1 is SGHRS and CDR2 is YFSETQ. This CDR3 contains 19 residues. V was pared by 5 bases and J by 4 bases, with 22 bases of the junction left unmatched. The CDR3 DNA is TGCGCCAGCAGATCCCTCCGGGCAGGGGGCCAGGGTTGGGGCACTGAAGCTTTCTTT. As protein: CASRSLRAGGQGWGTEAFF.

The V gene is TRBV4-1, the J gene TRBJ1-2, with D perhaps matching TRBD1 (5 bases). CDR1 is MGHRA, CDR2 YSYEKL, per germline. V lost 0 bases, J lost 4 bases, and 9 bases lay in between. The CDR3 length is 14 residues. Here the CDR3 DNA reads TGCGCCAGCAGCCAAGACCGGGGCGGCTATGGCTACACCTTC. This gives the protein CASSQDRGGYGYTF.

CDR3 DNA: TGTGCCACCAGCGCGGACAGGACCCATGGCTACACCTTC. This encodes CATSADRTHGYTF. This rearrangement joins TRBV15 to TRBJ1-2; 7 bases map to TRBD1. Germline CDR1 and CDR2: LNHNV and YYDKDF (reference sequence). This CDR3 has 13 amino acids. V shed 5 bases and J 6 bases; nucleotides not matched to a gene: 6.

The J gene is TRBJ2-7, the V gene TRBV6-1; 9 positions match TRBD1. J lost 1 base, V lost 1 base, and 2 bases had no gene match. This CDR3 contains 15 residues. Germline CDR1 is MNHNS and CDR2 is SASEGT. Here the CDR3 DNA reads TGTGCCAGCAGTGAAGGGACAGGGGAATCCTACGAGCAGTACTTC. Residues: CASSEGTGESYEQYF.

This clone was counted only a few times. The chain combines TRBV30 with TRBJ1-1; 8 bases match TRBD1. Germline trimming cut 4 bases from V and 0 bases from J; bases unmatched to any gene: 4. Germline V gives CDR1 GTSNPN, CDR2 SVGIG (reference sequence). The CDR3 runs to 14 residues. The CDR3 nucleotides read TGTGCCTGGACGACAGGGGACTTGAACACTGAAGCTTTCTTT. It yields the protein CAWTTGDLNTEAFF.

For the CDR3, the DNA is TGTGCCACCAGTGATCCCGACTCCTTTGCCTGGGATACGCAGTATTTT. Translating it yields CATSDPDSFAWDTQYF. The rearrangement links TRBV24-1 to TRBJ2-3; D gene ambiguous. The CDR3 covers 16 residues. Trimming removed 3 bases at V and 6 bases at J, with 18 bases between. CDR1 is KGHDR and CDR2 is SFDVKD in the germline V gene.

The genes are TRBV5-1 and TRBJ2-2; TRBD2 matches at 15 bases. Germline-derived CDR1 and CDR2 are SGHRS and YFSETQ. The CDR3 consists of 17 residues. V was clipped by 3 bases and J by 1 base; unmatched bases: 1. The CDR3 loop reads CASSWGLAGGNTGELFF. Written as DNA, the CDR3 is TGCGCCAGCAGCTGGGGACTAGCGGGAGGGAACACCGGGGAGCTGTTTTTT.

This chain uses TRBV5-8 with TRBJ1-1; D is unresolved. This CDR3 is 11 amino acids long. V shed 4 bases and J shed 6 bases, with 7 bases lying between them. Per the germline V gene, CDR1 is SGHTS and CDR2 is YDEGEE. CDR3 loop: CASSLVSEAFF. CDR3 nucleotide sequence: TGTGCCAGCAGCCTCGTCTCTGAAGCTTTCTTT.

The rearrangement joins TRBV6-5 to TRBJ1-6, with TRBD1 identical over 9 bases. Germline V gives CDR1 MNHEY, CDR2 SVGAGI. Trimming removed 6 bases from V and 10 bases from J; junction bases left unmatched: 4. The CDR3 runs 13 residues. Here the CDR3 reads CASRTGGDSPLHF. In DNA form, the CDR3 reads TGTGCCAGCAGGACAGGGGGAGACTCACCCCTCCACTTT.

The V call is TRBV13, the J call TRBJ2-1, with a possible D match to TRBD1 (5 bases). The V gene lost 5 bases and the J gene lost 4 bases, with 9 bases spanning the gap. This CDR3 has 13 amino acids. Germline CDR1 PRHDT, CDR2 FYEKMQ (reference sequence). The CDR3 bases are TGTGCCAGCAGCCGGAACAGGTACAATGAGCAGTTCTTC. It codes for CASSRNRYNEQFF.

V gene TRBV9 combines with J gene TRBJ1-2; maybe TRBD1 (5 bases). Per germline, CDR1 SGDLS and CDR2 YYNGEE. Trimming shortened V by 0 bases and J by 3 bases, and 12 bases separated the two germline ends. This CDR3 region has 15 residues. The CDR3 DNA follows: TGTGCCAGCAGCGTAGGACGCAGGGAGCACTATGGCTACACCTTC. This gives the protein CASSVGRREHYGYTF.

The chain couples TRBV10-3 to TRBJ2-1; perhaps TRBD2 as D (6 bases). CDR1 is ENHRY, CDR2 SYGVKD, per germline. The length of the CDR3 is 16 residues. V was clipped by 7 bases and J by 9 bases, with 25 bases between them. CDR3 nucleotide sequence: TGTGCCATCAAAAGGCAAGGAGGGGCGAATAATGGTGAGCAGTTCTTC. Amino acids: CAIKRQGGANNGEQFF.

This rearrangement joins TRBV4-2 to TRBJ2-7, with a tentative D call TRBD1 (5 bases). CDR1 is LGHNA, CDR2 YNFKEQ, per germline. Trimming left V 5 bases short and J 3 bases short, with 17 bases between. This CDR3 has 15 amino acids. The CDR3 DNA is TGTGCCAGCAGCAGGGATGGGGCAGGGTACTACGAGCAGTACTTC. Encoded protein: CASSRDGAGYYEQYF.

The genes are TRBV7-6 and TRBJ2-1, with a tentative D call TRBD2 (6 bases). The CDR3 is 17 residues long. Trimming shortened V by 1 base and J by 7 bases, and 20 bases separated the two germline ends. Looked up from germline, CDR1 is SGHVS and CDR2 is FNYEAQ. The CDR3 sequence: CASSLVPAGYGGNEQFF. The DNA for the CDR3 is TGTGCCAGCAGCTTAGTGCCTGCGGGGTACGGTGGGAATGAGCAGTTCTTC. The entire variable domain, with the rest obtained from reference TRBV7-6 and TRBJ2-1, is as follows: GAGVSQSPRYKVTKRGQDVALRCDPISGHVSLYWYRQALGQGPEFLTYFNYEAQQDKSGLPNDRFSAERPEGSISTLTIQRTEQRDSAMYRCASSLVPAGYGGNEQFFGPGTRLTVL.

The rearrangement joins TRBV15 to TRBJ2-2, with D tentatively TRBD2 (6 bases). Germline V gives CDR1 LNHNV, CDR2 YYDKDF (reference sequence). CDR3 length: 16 amino acids. V was cut by 1 base and J by 1 base, with 10 bases left in between. Here the CDR3 reads CATSRVAGLNTGELFF. In DNA, the CDR3 is TGTGCCACCAGCAGAGTCGCGGGATTGAACACCGGGGAGCTGTTTTTT.

CDR3 sequence: CASSVDRENNGYTF. The CDR3 bases are TGTGCCAGCTCCGTGGACAGGGAGAATAATGGCTACACCTTC. The V gene is TRBV18, the J gene TRBJ1-2, with TRBD1 matching 8 bases. The V and J ends lost 6 bases and 6 bases, in that order; junction bases with no gene match: 9. Germline CDR1 and CDR2: KGHSH and LQKENI. This CDR3 region has 14 residues. The full variable domain, in which reference TRBV18 and TRBJ1-2 provide the parts outside the CDR3, is NAGVMQNPRHLVRRRGQEARLRCSPMKGHSHVYWYRQLPEEGLKFMVYLQKENIIDESGMPKERFSAEFPKEGPSILRIQQVVRGDSAAYFCASSVDRENNGYTFGSGTRLTVV.

The chain recombines TRBV6-5 with TRBJ2-5, with TRBD2 identical over 8 bases. CDR3 size: 16 residues. Germline V gives CDR1 MNHEY, CDR2 SVGAGI. V lost 0 bases and J lost 4; bases outside the gene matches: 7. The CDR3 here is CASSYSTLAGIETQYF. CDR3 DNA sequence: TGTGCCAGCAGTTACTCGACCCTAGCGGGTATAGAGACCCAGTACTTC.